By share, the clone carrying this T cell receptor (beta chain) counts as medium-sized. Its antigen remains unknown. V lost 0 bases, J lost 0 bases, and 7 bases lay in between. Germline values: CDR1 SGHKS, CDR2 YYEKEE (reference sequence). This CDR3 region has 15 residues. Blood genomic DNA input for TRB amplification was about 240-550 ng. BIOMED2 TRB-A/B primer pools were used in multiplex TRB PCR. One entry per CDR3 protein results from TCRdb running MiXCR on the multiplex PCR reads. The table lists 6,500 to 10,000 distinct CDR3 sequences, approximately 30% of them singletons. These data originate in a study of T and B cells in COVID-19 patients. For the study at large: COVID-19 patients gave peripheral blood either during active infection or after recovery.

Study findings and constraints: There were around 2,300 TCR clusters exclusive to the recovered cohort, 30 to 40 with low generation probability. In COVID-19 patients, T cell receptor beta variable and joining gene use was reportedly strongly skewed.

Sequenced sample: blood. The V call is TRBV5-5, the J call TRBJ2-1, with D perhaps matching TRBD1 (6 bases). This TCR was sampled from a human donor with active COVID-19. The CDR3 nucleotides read TGTGCCAGCAGCTTGGCAGGGGTCTCCTACAATGAGCAGTTCTTC. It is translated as CASSLAGVSYNEQFF.